The 27 T cell receptor beta chains presented below share a single source sample, sequenced in a study of T cell changes during pregnancy in multiple sclerosis (dated by TCRdb to the late 2010s). The library came from the immunoSEQ multiplex PCR assay. Held by TCRdb, this immuneACCESS table contains in-frame sequences only and omits some clones. Under half of the omission traces to an unresolved V gene where checked; the cause of the rest is unknown. In all, the sample holds around 23,000 clones, and about 93% of those were seen once. The ten largest clones capture 6.8% of the sample. The starting material was CD8+ T cells from peripheral blood mononuclear cells, obtained in the third trimester of pregnancy. The receptors were gathered from a female donor with multiple sclerosis, enrolled in a pregnancy study.

This clone has only a few counts. The chain recombines TRBV6-4 with TRBJ2-3; tentative D call: TRBD2 (5 bases). This CDR3 is built from 15 residues. Germline CDR1 and CDR2: MRHNA and SNTAGT. Trimming shortened V by 3 bases and J by 0 bases, and 10 bases separated the two germline ends. CDR3 coding DNA: TGTGCCAGCAGTGAGTCAGCGGCTAGCACAGATACGCAGTATTTT. Translating gives CASSESAASTDTQYF.

This chain connects TRBV28 to TRBJ2-3; the D gene is possibly TRBD2 (6 bases). From germline, CDR1 is MDHEN and CDR2 SYDVKM. This CDR3 region has 12 residues. V gave up 10 bases and J gave up 0 bases, with 8 bases separating them. Written as DNA, the CDR3 is TGTGCCATCCTAGCGAGCACAGATACGCAGTATTTT. Its protein is CAILASTDTQYF. The variable domain in full, with the rest retrieved from reference TRBV28 and TRBJ2-3, is DVKVTQSSRYLVKRTGEKVFLECVQDMDHENMFWYRQDPGLGLRLIYFSYDVKMKEKGDIPEGYSVSREKKERFSLILESASTNQTSMYLCAILASTDTQYFGPGTRLTVL.

This clone was detected only a few times. The rearrangement joins TRBV6-4 to TRBJ2-3, with 11 bases aligning to TRBD2. V was pared by 3 bases and J by 4 bases, with 3 bases of the junction left unmatched. Germline values: CDR1 MRHNA, CDR2 SNTAGT. The CDR3 extends over 15 amino acids. The DNA of the CDR3 is TGTGCCAGCAGTGATAGCGGGGGGGCCTCAGATACGCAGTATTTT. Translation: CASSDSGGASDTQYF.

This clone was detected a few times. The chain couples TRBV19 to TRBJ2-1; 13 bases map to TRBD2. Trimming removed 5 bases from V and 6 bases from J; junction bases left unmatched: 4. CDR1 is LNHDA and CDR2 is SQIVND in the germline V gene (reference sequence). This CDR3 region has 15 residues. CDR3 loop: CASSSGTSGANEQFF. CDR3 DNA sequence: TGTGCCAGTAGTTCCGGGACTAGCGGGGCCAATGAGCAGTTCTTC.

V and J are TRBV2 and TRBJ1-2, with 8 bases lining up with TRBD1. Looked up from germline, CDR1 is SNHLY and CDR2 is FYNNEI. Losses at the gene ends were 8 bases for V and 7 bases for J; bases not matched to a gene: 3. The CDR3 spans 11 residues. As DNA, the CDR3 is TGTGCCAGCGGACAGGGCTCTGGCTACACCTTC. It translates to CASGQGSGYTF.

This clone was recorded only once. The V and J genes are TRBV27 and TRBJ1-4, with 7 bases fitting TRBD1. V shed 7 bases, J shed 6 bases, and the junction held 5 bases outside the gene matches. This CDR3 is 13 amino acids long. CDR1 is MNHEY and CDR2 is SMNVEV in the germline V gene (reference sequence). The CDR3 region is CASKGASDEKLFF. CDR3 in DNA: TGTGCCAGCAAGGGGGCCTCAGATGAAAAACTGTTTTTT.

The chain has TRBV19 and TRBJ1-2, with 7 nucleotides matching TRBD1. The trim removed 9 bases at V and 13 bases at J, leaving 11 bases unmatched. CDR1 is LNHDA and CDR2 is SQIVND in the germline V gene (reference sequence). This CDR3 spans 11 amino acids. The CDR3 loop reads CASTTGQSTTF. CDR3 coding DNA: TGTGCCAGCACAACGGGACAGAGCACCACCTTC.

The DNA of the CDR3 is TGTGCCAGCAGCTTCAGGGATTATCAGCCCCAGCATTTT. Protein: CASSFRDYQPQHF. The chain carries TRBV7-9 and TRBJ1-5; D might be TRBD1 (5 bases). The germline CDR1 and CDR2 sequences are SEHNR and FQNEAQ (reference sequence). The CDR3 runs to 13 residues. Trimming removed 3 bases from V and 5 bases from J, with 8 bases in between.

The chain couples TRBV6-1 to TRBJ1-2; 8 positions agree with TRBD1. The V and J ends lost 8 bases and 2 bases, in that order; junction bases with no gene match: 7. Germline V CDR1 and CDR2: MNHNS, SASEGT. This CDR3 is 14 amino acids long. The CDR3, as DNA: TGTGCCAGCGAGACAGGGGTAGGCAACTATGGCTACACCTTC. Its translation is CASETGVGNYGYTF.

The V and J genes are TRBV2 and TRBJ1-1, with unresolved D. The CDR3 totals 14 residues. Germline CDR1 SNHLY, CDR2 FYNNEI. The ends were cut back, 1 base at V and 0 bases at J, with 6 bases in the middle. CDR3 sequence: CASSEDSLNTEAFF. The CDR3 region has the DNA TGTGCCAGCAGTGAAGACAGTTTGAACACTGAAGCTTTCTTT.

Of note for this clone: Other nucleotide sequences in the sample specify the same CDR3. CDR3: CASSPGTSGGNEQFF. The CDR3 DNA follows: TGTGCCAGCAGCCCAGGGACTAGCGGGGGCAATGAGCAGTTCTTC. This chain connects TRBV9 to TRBJ2-1, with 14 bases that match TRBD2. The J segment lost 6 bases and the V segment lost 4 bases, leaving 3 bases of the junction unmatched. Per the germline V gene, CDR1 is SGDLS and CDR2 is YYNGEE. The CDR3 contains 15 residues.

V usage is TRBV15 and J usage is TRBJ2-4; maybe TRBD1 (6 bases). Deletions cut 3 bases from V and 0 bases from J, with 12 bases between. Germline V gene sequence: CDR1 LNHNV, CDR2 YYDKDF (reference sequence). The CDR3 contains 16 residues. CDR3 DNA sequence: TGTGCCACCAGCAGGACAGGCATACTAGCCAAAAACATTCAGTACTTC. Translated, it gives CATSRTGILAKNIQYF.

The CDR3 sequence: CASSQWAGGDTGELFF. CDR3 bases: TGTGCCAGCAGCCAATGGGCGGGGGGAGACACCGGGGAGCTGTTTTTT. The gene calls are TRBV4-2 and TRBJ2-2; 8 positions agree with TRBD2. V lost 2 bases to trimming and J lost 3 bases; unmatched junction nucleotides: 5. Germline-derived CDR1 and CDR2 are LGHNA and YNFKEQ. This CDR3 region has 16 residues.

The chain is built from TRBV7-9 and TRBJ2-2; a weak D match, TRBD1 (5 bases). CDR1 is SEHNR and CDR2 is FQNEAQ in the germline V gene (reference sequence). CDR3 size: 14 residues. V shed 4 bases and J shed 0 bases, with 6 bases lying between them. The CDR3 reads CASSYRSNTGELFF. The CDR3 bases are TGTGCCAGCAGCTACAGGTCGAACACCGGGGAGCTGTTTTTT. Variable domain in full (rest from reference TRBV7-9 and TRBJ2-2): DTGVSQNPRHKITKRGQNVTFRCDPISEHNRLYWYRQTLGQGPEFLTYFQNEAQLEKSRLLSDRFSAERPKGSFSTLEIQRTEQGDSAMYLCASSYRSNTGELFFGEGSRLTVL.

CDR3 protein: CASSLVRDRGEKLFF. CDR3 coding DNA: TGTGCCAGCAGTTTGGTGAGGGATCGAGGTGAAAAACTGTTTTTT. This rearrangement joins TRBV27 to TRBJ1-4, with D hard to call. Trimming shortened V by 3 bases and J by 7 bases, and 15 bases separated the two germline ends. CDR1 is MNHEY and CDR2 is SMNVEV in the germline V gene (reference sequence). The CDR3 length is 15 residues.

V usage is TRBV4-1 and J usage is TRBJ2-1; D unresolved. Trimming removed 1 base at V and 8 bases at J, with 6 bases between. The CDR3 is 12 amino acids. Germline V gene data show CDR1 as MGHRA and CDR2 as YSYEKL. CDR3 sequence: CASSQAAYEQFF. CDR3 bases: TGCGCCAGCAGCCAAGCAGCGTATGAGCAGTTCTTC.

The chain recombines TRBV5-4 with TRBJ2-7; 9 bases are a match to TRBD1. Germline V gene sequence: CDR1 SGHNT, CDR2 YYREEE (reference sequence). Trimming at V came to 4 bases and at J to 3 bases, leaving 5 bases not matched to a gene. The CDR3 runs 14 residues. The CDR3 protein is CASSPQGQGYEQYF. The CDR3, as DNA: TGTGCCAGCAGCCCCCAGGGACAGGGCTACGAGCAGTACTTC.

V is TRBV5-6 and J is TRBJ2-7; 7 bases are a match to TRBD1. The CDR3 totals 13 residues. From germline, CDR1 is SGHDT and CDR2 YYEEEE. The V segment lost 4 bases and the J segment 2 bases; nucleotides outside the gene matches: 3. CDR3 sequence (DNA): TGTGCCAGCAGCCGGGACAGCGCCTACGAGCAGTACTTC. This gives the protein CASSRDSAYEQYF.

A single count supports this clone. CDR3 residues: CASSSFAGTAYEQYF. CDR3 coding DNA: TGCGCCAGCAGCTCATTCGCCGGGACAGCTTACGAGCAGTACTTC. The gene calls are TRBV4-3 and TRBJ2-7; TRBD1 matches 7 bases. This CDR3 spans 15 amino acids. Germline CDR1 and CDR2: LGHNA and YSLEER. Losses at the gene ends were 5 bases for V and 4 bases for J; bases not matched to a gene: 11.

The chain couples TRBV29-1 to TRBJ2-2; no clear D. The ends were cut back, 6 bases at V and 1 base at J, with 9 bases in the middle. In germline, CDR1 is SQVTM, CDR2 ANQGSEA. This CDR3 is built from 13 residues. The CDR3 DNA follows: TGCAGCGTCACAAAAGAGAACACCGGGGAGCTGTTTTTT. It translates to CSVTKENTGELFF.

This clone is labeled as medium-sized. The rearrangement uses TRBV9 and TRBJ1-2, with D maybe TRBD1 (6 bases). The CDR3 has 14 residues. V was clipped by 1 base and J by 4 bases, with 11 bases between them. CDR1 is SGDLS and CDR2 is YYNGEE in the germline V gene. The CDR3 DNA reads TGTGCCAGCAGCGTACTGGGACATAGCTATGGCTACACCTTC. Residues: CASSVLGHSYGYTF.

This clone is a singleton in its sample. The chain links TRBV11-2 to TRBJ1-2; TRBD1 agrees at 7 bases. This CDR3 region has 18 residues. The germline gives CDR1 SGHAT, CDR2 FQNNGV. V gave up 5 bases and J gave up 3 bases; unmatched junction bases: 18. The DNA of the CDR3 is TGTGCCAGCAGCCTAGGTTATTTGAAGGGGGCGAAGGACTATGGCTACACCTTC. It translates to CASSLGYLKGAKDYGYTF.

This rearrangement joins TRBV27 to TRBJ2-7; D might be TRBD1 (5 bases). V lost 3 bases and J 5 bases, leaving 14 bases between the germline ends. This CDR3 is built from 14 residues. CDR1 is MNHEY, CDR2 SMNVEV, per germline (reference sequence). The DNA for the CDR3 is TGTGCCAGCAGTTTGGGGCCAGGGTCGGACGAGCAGTACTTC. Translation gives CASSLGPGSDEQYF.

The rearrangement links TRBV28 to TRBJ2-1, with 14 nucleotides matching TRBD2. The germline CDR1 and CDR2 sequences are MDHEN and SYDVKM. This CDR3 contains 20 residues. The V segment lost 6 bases and the J segment 0 bases; nucleotides outside the gene matches: 13. The CDR3 bases are TGTGCCAGCAGCTTCCCACCGGGACTAGCGGGAGATCCCTCCTACAATGAGCAGTTCTTC. This sequence encodes CASSFPPGLAGDPSYNEQFF. Using reference TRBV28 and TRBJ2-1 for the parts outside the CDR3, the full variable domain is DVKVTQSSRYLVKRTGEKVFLECVQDMDHENMFWYRQDPGLGLRLIYFSYDVKMKEKGDIPEGYSVSREKKERFSLILESASTNQTSMYLCASSFPPGLAGDPSYNEQFFGPGTRLTVL.

CDR3: CASSVELAGVTDTQYF. In nucleotides, the CDR3 is TGTGCCAGCAGCGTAGAGCTAGCGGGGGTCACAGATACGCAGTATTTT. The chain carries TRBV9 and TRBJ2-3; TRBD2 agrees at 10 bases. Germline CDR1 SGDLS, CDR2 YYNGEE. This CDR3 contains 16 residues. The trim removed 0 bases at V and 2 bases at J, leaving 3 bases unmatched.

This clone came up once. The rearrangement joins TRBV5-1 to TRBJ2-1, with 15 bases identical to TRBD2. Germline V gives CDR1 SGHRS, CDR2 YFSETQ. The CDR3 loop spans 19 amino acids. Trimming at V came to 4 bases and at J to 7 bases, leaving 15 bases not matched to a gene. The CDR3 here is CASSPMGGLAGGPSNEQFF. As DNA, the CDR3 is TGCGCCAGCAGCCCTATGGGAGGACTAGCGGGAGGGCCATCAAATGAGCAGTTCTTC.

The chain employs TRBV5-1 and TRBJ1-1, with 9 positions matching TRBD1. Trimming cost V 2 bases and J 0 bases; bases outside gene matches: 8. This CDR3 is 17 amino acids long. Germline-derived CDR1 and CDR2 are SGHRS and YFSETQ. DNA of the CDR3: TGCGCCAGCAGCTTCGGGACAGGGTTAGAGATGAACACTGAAGCTTTCTTT. Translated: CASSFGTGLEMNTEAFF.